This T cell receptor (beta chain) was observed in a study of regulatory T cells in long-lasting Graves disease. General study points: Results may be inaccurate due to the small sample size.

Through Arm-PCR of CDR3 regions and iRepertoire HTBI primers, TCR beta libraries were built. TCRdb independently ran MiXCR on the multiplex PCR reads; one entry per CDR3 protein. Of around 420,000 distinct CDR3 sequences listed, 15% are singletons. Time point denoted: newly diagnosed GD, antithyroid drugs for less than 3 months. TCR sequences were obtained from RNA taken from PBMCs. The table lists this clonotype with many counts. The antigen is not known. The V gene's germline CDR1 is MGHRA and CDR2 YSYEKL. The J segment lost 7 bases and the V segment lost 0 bases, leaving 5 bases of the junction unmatched. This CDR3 has 16 amino acids. Separately, the same data were catalogued under a study of T cells in Graves' hyperthyroidism and ophthalmopathy. From that second work: During a first-round RT-PCR of the TCR CDR3, the HTBI primer set was used. A model built on 13 V-J features separated ophthalmopathy from stable hyperthyroidism.

V and J are TRBV4-1 and TRBJ2-1; 11 bases agree with TRBD2. The sample here was peripheral blood mononuclear cells (PBMCs), taken at new diagnosis, from a patient treated with antithyroid drugs. The receptor comes from a woman aged 40-49 years with Graves disease. This CDR3 reads CASSQEGLAGGNEQFF. In DNA, the CDR3 is TGCGCCAGCAGCCAAGAAGGGCTAGCGGGAGGTAATGAGCAGTTCTTC.